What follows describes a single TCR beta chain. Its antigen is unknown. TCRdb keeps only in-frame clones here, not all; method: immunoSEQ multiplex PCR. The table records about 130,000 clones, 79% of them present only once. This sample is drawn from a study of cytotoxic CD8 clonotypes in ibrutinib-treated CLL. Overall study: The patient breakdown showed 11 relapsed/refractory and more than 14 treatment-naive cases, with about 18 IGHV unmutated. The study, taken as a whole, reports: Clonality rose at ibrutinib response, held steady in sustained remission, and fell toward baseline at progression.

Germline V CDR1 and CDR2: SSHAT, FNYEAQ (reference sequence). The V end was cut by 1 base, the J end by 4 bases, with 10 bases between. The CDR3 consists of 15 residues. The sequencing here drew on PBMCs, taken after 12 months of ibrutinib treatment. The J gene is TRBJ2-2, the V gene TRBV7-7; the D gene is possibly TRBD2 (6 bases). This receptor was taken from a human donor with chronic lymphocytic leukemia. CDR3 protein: CASSLGRVGTGELFF. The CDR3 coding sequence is TGTGCCAGCAGCTTAGGGAGGGTTGGCACCGGGGAGCTGTTTTTT. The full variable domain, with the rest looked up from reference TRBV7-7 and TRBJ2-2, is GAGVSQSPRYKVTKRGQDVTLRCDPISSHATLYWYQQALGQGPEFLTYFNYEAQPDKSGLPSDRFSAERPEGSISTLTIQRTEQRDSAMYRCASSLGRVGTGELFFGEGSRLTVL.